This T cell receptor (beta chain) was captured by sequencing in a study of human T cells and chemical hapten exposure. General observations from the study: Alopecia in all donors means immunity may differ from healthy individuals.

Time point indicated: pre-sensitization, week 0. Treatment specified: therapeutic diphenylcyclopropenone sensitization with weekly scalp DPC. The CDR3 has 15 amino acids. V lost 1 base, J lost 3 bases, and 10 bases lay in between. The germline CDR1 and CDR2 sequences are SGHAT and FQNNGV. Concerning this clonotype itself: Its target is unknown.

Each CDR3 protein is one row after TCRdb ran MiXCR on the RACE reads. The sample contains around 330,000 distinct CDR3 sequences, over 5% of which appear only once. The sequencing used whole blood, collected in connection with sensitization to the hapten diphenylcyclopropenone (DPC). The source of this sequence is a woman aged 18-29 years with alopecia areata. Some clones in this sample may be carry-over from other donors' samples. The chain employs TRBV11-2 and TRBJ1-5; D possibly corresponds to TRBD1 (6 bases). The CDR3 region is CASSLVTGPNQPQHF. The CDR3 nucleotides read TGTGCCAGCAGCTTAGTGACAGGCCCCAATCAGCCCCAGCATTTT.